The entry below gives a single T cell receptor (beta chain) sequence along with its context. This sample is part of a study of shared clonotypes between healthy human individuals. Sequencing used immunoSEQ multiplex PCR; TCRdb keeps in-frame clones, though not all of them. The table has around 980,000 clones, about 84% seen once. The CDR3 sequence is 11 residues long. In germline, CDR1 is SQVTM, CDR2 ANQGSEA. The V gene lost 4 bases and the J gene lost 5 bases, with 8 bases spanning the gap. CD45RA-negative memory and CD45RA+ naive subsets were split from the CD4+ cells. The chain recombines TRBV29-1 with TRBJ2-5; a weak D match, TRBD2 (5 bases). The TCR comes from a man between 18 and 35 years old in good health. Some clones in this sample may be carry-over from other donors' samples. Source material: memory CD4+ T cells from PBMCs. The sample's subset: CD45RA-negative fraction. The DNA for the CDR3 is TGCAGCGTTGCCGGGATGGAGACCCAGTACTTC. Translating it yields CSVAGMETQYF.